The T cell receptor beta chain under discussion was sequenced for a study of shared clonotypes between healthy human individuals. The CDR3 extends over 14 amino acids. Germline CDR1 is MDHEN and CDR2 is SYDVKM. The J segment lost 9 bases and the V segment lost 2 bases, leaving 9 bases of the junction unmatched. The method was immunoSEQ multiplex PCR; TCRdb's version includes in-frame clones alone and lacks a portion of them. The table lists 2 million to 3 million clones, roughly 93% of them singletons. The sequence was collected from a man younger than 35 in good health. Some clones in this sample may be carry-over from other donors' samples. The genes are TRBV28 and TRBJ1-2; TRBD1 aligns across 7 bases. Sequenced: naive CD4+ T cells from PBMCs. Subset denoted: CD45RA+ positively selected. The CDR3 bases are TGTGCCAGCAGTTTAAGATTCAGGGGGATTAGCTACACCTTC. Translated: CASSLRFRGISYTF.